The 13 T cell receptor beta chains presented below share a single source sample, sequenced in a study of neoadjuvant anti-PD-1 for oral cavity cancer. The protocol was immunoSEQ multiplex PCR, while the TCRdb copy is restricted to in-frame clones and leaves out a portion. The repertoire has about 6,700 clones, around 45% of them found once; the top ten carry roughly 28%. Source: tumor tissue, taken before nivolumab (anti-PD-1) treatment. Every receptor here comes from a person between 35 and 79 years old with oral cavity squamous cell carcinoma.

The chain links TRBV19 to TRBJ1-5, with 12 bases identical to TRBD1. CDR3 length equals 17 residues. Germline lookup yields CDR1 LNHDA and CDR2 SQIVND (reference sequence). With V trimmed by 0 bases and J by 7 bases, 7 bases remained unmatched. CDR3 sequence: CASSIDRDRGLRQPQHF. The CDR3 DNA is TGTGCCAGTAGTATAGATCGGGACAGGGGGCTTCGGCAGCCCCAGCATTTT. Drawing the rest from reference TRBV19 and TRBJ1-5, the complete variable domain is DGGITQSPKYLFRKEGQNVTLSCEQNLNHDAMYWYRQDPGQGLRLIYYSQIVNDFQKGDIAEGYSVSREKKESFPLTVTSAQKNPTAFYLCASSIDRDRGLRQPQHFGDGTRLSIL.

The V and J genes are TRBV27 and TRBJ2-7, with D possibly being TRBD1 or TRBD2 (6 bases each). The V end lost 2 bases, the J end lost 3 bases, and 17 bases lay between the germline ends. Per the germline V gene, CDR1 is MNHEY and CDR2 is SMNVEV (reference sequence). The CDR3 contains 16 residues. In nucleotides, the CDR3 is TGTGCCAGCAGTTTAAGGGGGGCGGCAGGGAACTACGAGCAGTACTTC. Translating it yields CASSLRGAAGNYEQYF.

J is TRBJ2-1 and V is TRBV10-3; D is unclear. Germline V gene lookup returns CDR1 ENHRY and CDR2 SYGVKD. V gave up 4 bases and J gave up 0 bases, with 10 bases separating them. The CDR3 totals 15 residues. The CDR3 sequence is CAISGVWSSYNEQFF. The CDR3 DNA is TGTGCCATCAGTGGGGTATGGAGCTCCTACAATGAGCAGTTCTTC.

This clone was counted a few times. V usage is TRBV5-4 and J usage is TRBJ1-2; TRBD1 matches 7 bases. This CDR3 has 16 amino acids. J gave up 4 bases and V 1 base, and 10 bases lay outside the gene matches. Germline CDR1 and CDR2: SGHNT and YYREEE (reference sequence). The CDR3 DNA sequence: TGTGCCAGCAGCTTGCATAGGCAGGGGGGGGGCTATGGCTACACCTTC. Translating gives CASSLHRQGGGYGYTF.

The rearrangement joins TRBV7-2 to TRBJ1-2; weak D call: TRBD1 (5 bases). This CDR3 spans 15 amino acids. CDR1 and CDR2 from the germline V gene are SGHTA and FQGNSA. V was cut by 2 bases and J by 0 bases, with 10 bases left in between. CDR3 region: CASSLSRAPNYGYTF. CDR3 nucleotides: TGTGCCAGCAGCTTATCCAGGGCCCCTAACTATGGCTACACCTTC. The complete variable domain, with remaining parts taken from reference TRBV7-2 and TRBJ1-2, reads GAGVSQSPSNKVTEKGKDVELRCDPISGHTALYWYRQSLGQGLEFLIYFQGNSAPDKSGLPSDRFSAERTGGSVSTLTIQRTQQEDSAVYLCASSLSRAPNYGYTFGSGTRLTVV.

This chain uses TRBV4-1 with TRBJ1-2; D ambiguous. Looked up from germline, CDR1 is MGHRA and CDR2 is YSYEKL. V was clipped by 0 bases and J by 9 bases, with 17 bases between them. The CDR3 has 15 amino acids. The CDR3 loop reads CASSQEGGRGSSYTF. The CDR3 DNA sequence: TGCGCCAGCAGCCAAGAAGGAGGTAGAGGGTCGAGCTACACCTTC.

In this sample, this clone turned up once. The sample carries other DNA sequences with the same CDR3. This rearrangement joins TRBV6-1 to TRBJ2-2, with TRBD2 identical over 9 bases. Germline CDR1 reads MNHNS; CDR2 reads SASEGT. The CDR3 covers 15 residues. The trim removed 0 bases at V and 6 bases at J, leaving 2 bases unmatched. The CDR3 DNA reads TGTGCCAGCAGTGAAGCGGCGGGGGGGCCCGGGGAGCTGTTTTTT. It is translated as CASSEAAGGPGELFF.

V is TRBV4-3 and J is TRBJ1-2, with 10 bases matching TRBD1. The CDR3 totals 17 residues. CDR1 is LGHNA, CDR2 YSLEER, per germline. Unmatched junction bases numbered 6, after V lost 1 base and J lost 1 base. The CDR3, as DNA: TGCGCCAGCAGCCAAGGACAGGGGGCGAATCTTAACTATGGCTACACCTTC. This translates into CASSQGQGANLNYGYTF.

This clone turned up a few times. The V call is TRBV7-2, the J call TRBJ1-2, with D unclear. CDR3 length: 14 residues. The V and J ends lost 4 bases and 1 base respectively, with 10 bases between them. Germline values: CDR1 SGHTA, CDR2 FQGNSA. CDR3 region: CASSSYPVNYGYTF. CDR3 in DNA: TGTGCCAGCAGCTCCTATCCCGTTAACTATGGCTACACCTTC.

There are a few counts of this clone. The gene calls are TRBV6-4 and TRBJ2-3; a possible D gene is TRBD2 (7 bases). V lost 4 bases and J 3 bases, leaving 11 bases between the germline ends. The CDR3 loop spans 14 amino acids. Looked up from germline, CDR1 is MRHNA and CDR2 is SNTAGT. The CDR3 sequence: CASSVRGATDTQYF. DNA for the CDR3: TGTGCCAGCAGTGTACGGGGGGCTACAGATACGCAGTATTTT.

The chain uses TRBV5-1 and TRBJ2-5; the D gene could be TRBD1 or TRBD2 (5 bases each). The CDR3 is 15 amino acids. Germline V CDR1 and CDR2: SGHRS, YFSETQ. The V end lost 1 base, the J end lost 3 bases, and 13 bases lay between the germline ends. Written as DNA, the CDR3 is TGCGCCAGCAGCTTGTACAGGCGAGGGGAAGAGACCCAGTACTTC. Residues: CASSLYRRGEETQYF.

By sample fraction, this clone is medium-sized (0.01 to 0.1%). This sequence joins TRBV19 and TRBJ1-6; D is perhaps TRBD1 (5 bases). The ends were cut back, 6 bases at V and 9 bases at J, with 15 bases in the middle. The CDR3 has 14 amino acids. Per the germline V gene, CDR1 is LNHDA and CDR2 is SQIVND (reference sequence). The CDR3 reads CASRPGGSGSPLHF. The CDR3 DNA reads TGTGCCAGTAGGCCCGGGGGATCTGGTTCACCCCTCCACTTT.

This clone was detected only a few times. The chain joins TRBV11-2 to TRBJ1-1; no definite D call. The ends were cut back, 2 bases at V and 0 bases at J, with 4 bases in the middle. This CDR3 is 13 amino acids long. Germline loops: CDR1 SGHAT, CDR2 FQNNGV. The CDR3 spells CASSLYMNTEAFF. DNA for the CDR3: TGTGCCAGCAGCTTATATATGAACACTGAAGCTTTCTTT.